The next 10 T cell receptor beta chains were all read from a single sample in a study of T cell clusters in autoimmune cytopenias. One tube held mixed TRB-A and TRB-B primer pools for touch-down PCR. TCRdb re-called the multiplex PCR reads; every CDR3 protein appears as one record, without DNA. The sample's table shows approximately 1,500 distinct CDR3 sequences. TRB was amplified from 250 ng of peripheral blood genomic DNA per sample. These data were likewise used in another study, on T cell repertoires in aging, cancer and after chemotherapy.

The sequenced sample consisted of peripheral blood. These receptors came from a human donor in good health.

This chain links TRBV19 with TRBJ1-6; TCRdb lists TRBD1, though no DNA is available to test this call. The CDR3 is made up of 15 amino acids. Germline loops: CDR1 LNHDA, CDR2 SQIVND (reference sequence). The CDR3 sequence: CASSMTGQANSPLHF.

This clonotype ranks as medium-sized in terms of frequency. The chain employs TRBV5-1 and TRBJ2-2; TCRdb lists TRBD1, though no DNA is available to test this call. CDR3 length: 14 residues. Per germline, CDR1 SGHRS and CDR2 YFSETQ. CDR3 region: CASSWGQAAGELFF.

The V call is TRBV4-1, the J call TRBJ2-5; TCRdb selects TRBD1, and the lack of DNA leaves this call unchecked. This CDR3 has 13 amino acids. Per germline, CDR1 MGHRA and CDR2 YSYEKL. CDR3 loop: CASSQDEGKTQYF.

The rearrangement links TRBV7-6 to TRBJ2-1; TCRdb calls TRBD2, which cannot be checked without DNA. The CDR3 is 16 amino acids. Looked up from germline, CDR1 is SGHVS and CDR2 is FNYEAQ. The CDR3 is CASSLGGGSTYNEQFF.

This clonotype is labeled medium-sized (0.01 to 0.1%) based on frequency. The CDR3 loop is CASNPRDRAPLEQYF. The chain links TRBV6-1 to TRBJ2-7; the D call from TCRdb, TRBD1, cannot be confirmed without DNA. The CDR3 covers 15 residues. Germline V gene data show CDR1 as MNHNS and CDR2 as SASEGT.

Measured by frequency, this clonotype is medium-sized. The chain recombines TRBV18 with TRBJ2-5; without DNA, the TCRdb call of TRBD2 cannot be checked. Germline V gene sequence: CDR1 KGHSH, CDR2 LQKENI. There are 14 residues in the CDR3. This chain's CDR3 is CASSPQSGSETQYF.

This clonotype is labeled medium-sized (0.01 to 0.1%) based on frequency. The genes are TRBV4-3 and TRBJ2-3. CDR1 is LGHNA, CDR2 YSLEER, per germline. This CDR3 region has 12 residues. CDR3 loop: CASSQEADTQYF.

This clonotype is classed as large by frequency. The V gene is TRBV19, the J gene TRBJ2-1; the TRBD2 assignment by TCRdb is unverifiable without DNA. The V gene's germline CDR1 is LNHDA and CDR2 SQIVND (reference sequence). The CDR3 length is 15 residues. The CDR3 here is CASSSGSARYNEQFF.

By frequency, this clonotype is large. V usage is TRBV6-1 and J usage is TRBJ2-7; without DNA, the TCRdb call of TRBD1 cannot be checked. Looked up from germline, CDR1 is MNHNS and CDR2 is SASEGT. This CDR3 comprises 12 residues. The CDR3 spells CASSPRLYEQYF.

This clonotype counts as medium-sized by frequency. The chain combines TRBV18 with TRBJ1-1; TCRdb selects TRBD1, and the lack of DNA leaves this call unchecked. CDR1 is KGHSH, CDR2 LQKENI, per germline. This CDR3 has 16 residues. CDR3 loop: CASSALEGAKGTEAFF.